This is a list of T cell receptor beta chains from one sample in a study of T-cell reconstitution after alpha-beta-depleted transplantation in children. TCRdb recomputed calls from the PCR reads with MiXCR, one row per CDR3 protein. The sample comprises 350,000 to 500,000 distinct CDR3 sequences, about 40% of which are singletons, and 27% rests with the top ten. Sequences were derived from PBMCs, sampled before TCRalphabeta/CD19-depleted stem cell transplant. Every receptor here comes from a girl aged 2 to 9 with aplastic anemia, due to receive a stem cell transplant. CDR3s include the opening cysteine and the closing phenylalanine or tryptophan. Each record gives: V gene, D gene, clone size, J gene, CDR3 protein, CDR3 DNA. D genes are given only for firm matches. Size tells how often a clone was seen (once, few, many) or the class of an expanded clone, and some rows leave it out.

v_call: TRBV5-1
d_call: TRBD2
clone_size: many
j_call: TRBJ2-3
cdr3_aa: CASSPGGPDDTQYF
cdr3_nt: TGCGCCAGCAGCCCGGGAGGGCCTGACGATACGCAGTATTTT

v_call: TRBV7-6
d_call: .
clone_size: once
j_call: TRBJ2-3
cdr3_aa: CASTTLTATDTQYF
cdr3_nt: TGTGCCAGCACCACCCTGACTGCGACAGATACGCAGTATTTT

v_call: TRBV12-3/TRBV12-4
d_call: .
clone_size: .
j_call: TRBJ1-1
cdr3_aa: CASIVGFPAGTEAFF
cdr3_nt: TGTGCCAGCATCGTAGGGTTCCCGGCGGGAACTGAAGCTTTCTTT

v_call: TRBV5-1
d_call: .
clone_size: many
j_call: TRBJ2-2
cdr3_aa: CASSLVTNTGELFF
cdr3_nt: TGCGCCAGCTCCCTCGTCACAAACACCGGGGAGCTGTTTTTT

v_call: TRBV7-2
d_call: .
clone_size: .
j_call: TRBJ2-6
cdr3_aa: CASSKDPGANVLTF
cdr3_nt: TGTGCCAGCAGCAAAGACCCTGGGGCCAACGTCCTGACTTTC

v_call: TRBV2
d_call: .
clone_size: .
j_call: TRBJ2-7
cdr3_aa: CASSGDYEQYF
cdr3_nt: TGTGCCAGCAGTGGAGACTACGAGCAGTACTTC

v_call: TRBV7-2
d_call: TRBD2
clone_size: once
j_call: TRBJ2-1
cdr3_aa: CASSLGGRLDEQFF
cdr3_nt: TGTGCCAGCAGCTTAGGCGGGAGATTGGATGAGCAGTTCTTC

v_call: TRBV6-4
d_call: .
clone_size: .
j_call: TRBJ2-3
cdr3_aa: CASICSRSTDTQYF
cdr3_nt: TGTGCCAGCATCTGCTCGCGATCCACAGATACGCAGTATTTT

v_call: TRBV7-2
d_call: .
clone_size: few
j_call: TRBJ2-5
cdr3_aa: CASRLQGRLETQYF
cdr3_nt: TGTGCCAGCAGATTGCAGGGAAGACTTGAGACCCAGTACTTC

v_call: TRBV5-1
d_call: TRBD2
clone_size: many
j_call: TRBJ2-5
cdr3_aa: CASSLNAGVEETQYF
cdr3_nt: TGCGCCAGCAGCTTAAACGCGGGAGTGGAAGAGACCCAGTACTTC

v_call: TRBV20-1
d_call: .
clone_size: .
j_call: TRBJ2-7
cdr3_aa: CSARVQGSEQYF
cdr3_nt: TGCAGTGCTAGAGTACAGGGATCCGAGCAGTACTTC

v_call: TRBV30
d_call: .
clone_size: .
j_call: TRBJ2-3
cdr3_aa: CACSPGTRTQYF
cdr3_nt: TGTGCCTGCTCTCCCGGGACACGGACGCAGTATTTT

v_call: TRBV7-7
d_call: .
clone_size: .
j_call: TRBJ2-3
cdr3_aa: CASSQQPFTDTQYF
cdr3_nt: TGTGCCAGCAGCCAACAACCTTTCACAGATACGCAGTATTTT

v_call: TRBV6-2/TRBV6-3
d_call: TRBD2
clone_size: few
j_call: TRBJ2-7
cdr3_aa: CASVELAGGPYEQYF
cdr3_nt: TGTGCCAGCGTGGAACTAGCGGGAGGGCCATACGAGCAGTACTTC

v_call: TRBV27
d_call: .
clone_size: many
j_call: TRBJ2-6
cdr3_aa: CASSSPISGANVLTF
cdr3_nt: TGTGCCAGCAGTTCACCGATCTCTGGGGCCAACGTCCTGACTTTC

v_call: TRBV12-3/TRBV12-4
d_call: TRBD1
clone_size: .
j_call: TRBJ1-5
cdr3_aa: CASSPGTVYSNQPQHF
cdr3_nt: TGTGCCAGCAGCCCCGGGACAGTCTATAGCAATCAGCCCCAGCATTTT

v_call: TRBV18
d_call: .
clone_size: .
j_call: TRBJ1-1
cdr3_aa: CASSPSSRQNTEAFF
cdr3_nt: TGTGCCAGCTCACCAAGTAGCCGGCAGAACACTGAAGCTTTCTTT

v_call: TRBV10-3
d_call: .
clone_size: .
j_call: TRBJ2-1
cdr3_aa: CAIMQGSYNEQFF
cdr3_nt: TGTGCCATCATGCAGGGATCCTACAATGAGCAGTTCTTC

v_call: TRBV5-1
d_call: .
clone_size: .
j_call: TRBJ2-3
cdr3_aa: CASSFTNPRTDTQYF
cdr3_nt: TGCGCCAGCAGCTTCACGAACCCACGCACAGATACGCAGTATTTT

v_call: TRBV9
d_call: .
clone_size: .
j_call: TRBJ2-1
cdr3_aa: CASSVTNGEQFF
cdr3_nt: TGTGCCAGCAGTGTGACCAATGGGGAGCAGTTCTTC

v_call: TRBV7-9
d_call: .
clone_size: many
j_call: TRBJ2-1
cdr3_aa: CASSFSGGNYNEQFF
cdr3_nt: TGTGCCAGCAGCTTTAGCGGTGGAAACTACAATGAGCAGTTCTTC

v_call: TRBV4-1
d_call: .
clone_size: .
j_call: TRBJ1-1
cdr3_aa: CASSPTAGNTEAFF
cdr3_nt: TGCGCCAGCAGCCCAACTGCGGGGAACACTGAAGCTTTCTTT